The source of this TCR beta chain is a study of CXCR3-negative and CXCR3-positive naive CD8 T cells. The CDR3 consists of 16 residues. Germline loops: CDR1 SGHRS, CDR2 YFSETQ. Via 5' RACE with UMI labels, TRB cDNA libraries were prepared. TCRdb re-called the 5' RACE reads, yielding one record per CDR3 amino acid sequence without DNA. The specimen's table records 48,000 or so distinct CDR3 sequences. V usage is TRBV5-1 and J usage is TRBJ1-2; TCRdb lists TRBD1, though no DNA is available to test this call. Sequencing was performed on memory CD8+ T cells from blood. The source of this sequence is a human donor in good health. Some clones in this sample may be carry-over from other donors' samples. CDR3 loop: CASSFSGGGGANGYTF. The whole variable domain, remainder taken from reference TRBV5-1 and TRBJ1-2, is KAGVTQTPRYLIKTRGQQVTLSCSPISGHRSVSWYQQTPGQGLQFLFEYFSETQRNKGNFPGRFSGRQFSNSRSEMNVSTLELGDSALYLCASSFSGGGGANGYTFGSGTRLTVV.